Presented here are 10 T cell receptor beta chains from one specimen sequenced in a study of T cells in Graves' hyperthyroidism and ophthalmopathy. Amplification of TCR beta CDR3 regions used RNA as the template. HTBI primers drove first-round RT-PCR of the TCR CDR3. TCRdb passed the multiplex PCR reads through MiXCR, listing each CDR3 protein once. The sample shows 360,000 or so distinct CDR3 sequences, approximately 20% of them seen only once. Sequencing was carried out using blood. The receptors were sampled from a young woman with Graves' hyperthyroidism.

This clonotype was counted at least ten times. The rearrangement links TRBV5-1 to TRBJ1-2; D not certain. The germline gives CDR1 SGHRS, CDR2 YFSETQ. Between the trimmed V and J ends, which lost 4 bases and 5 bases, there was a span of 24 bases. The CDR3 totals 17 residues. The CDR3 DNA sequence: TGCGCCAGCAGCCACACCTTTCCGGGGAAATGGACTTATGGCTACACCTTC. Residues: CASSHTFPGKWTYGYTF.

This clonotype was detected ten times or more. The chain combines TRBV5-6 with TRBJ2-1, with a tentative D call TRBD1 (5 bases). Trimming took off 2 bases at V and 9 bases at J, with 15 bases between the two ends. CDR1 and CDR2 (germline): SGHDT, YYEEEE. This CDR3 is built from 14 residues. The CDR3 protein is CASSLGSQGAEQFF. CDR3 nucleotide sequence: TGTGCCAGCAGCTTAGGTAGTCAGGGCGCTGAGCAGTTCTTC.

The rearrangement joins TRBV4-1 to TRBJ2-4; 9 bases align to TRBD1. CDR3 length: 17 amino acids. Looked up from germline, CDR1 is MGHRA and CDR2 is YSYEKL. The V and J ends lost 2 bases and 1 base, in that order; junction bases with no gene match: 6. This chain's CDR3 is CASSQRDRESAKNIQYF. The CDR3 DNA follows: TGCGCCAGCAGCCAACGGGACAGGGAAAGCGCCAAAAACATTCAGTACTTC.

This clonotype was seen at least ten times. The chain is built from TRBV12-3 or TRBV12-4 and TRBJ2-7; 12 bases are shared with TRBD2. The CDR3 has 18 residues. Germline trimming cut 5 bases from V and 3 bases from J; bases unmatched to any gene: 14. CDR3 in DNA: TGTGCCAGCAGTCCGCGACTAGCGGGGGCCCTAATTAACTACGAGCAGTACTTC. It specifies CASSPRLAGALINYEQYF.

The chain couples TRBV11-1 to TRBJ1-1; D is ambiguous. V was trimmed by 8 bases and J by 1 base, leaving 11 bases between them. The CDR3 extends over 13 amino acids. Germline CDR1 is SGHAT and CDR2 is FQDESV (reference sequence). The CDR3 DNA reads as TGTGCCAGCCAACTCCTATCGAACACTGAAGCTTTCTTT. Translating gives CASQLLSNTEAFF.

In its sample, this clonotype was seen many times. The chain links TRBV20-1 to TRBJ1-2, with D unclear. V shed 8 bases and J shed 3 bases, with 7 bases lying between them. In germline, CDR1 is DFQATT, CDR2 SNEGSKA (reference sequence). The CDR3 consists of 10 residues. This chain's CDR3 is CSTMDYGYTF. In DNA form, the CDR3 reads TGCAGTACTATGGACTATGGCTACACCTTC.

This clonotype was observed at least ten times. V gene TRBV20-1 combines with J gene TRBJ1-2; 12 positions agree with TRBD1. Trimming removed 1 base from V and 0 bases from J; junction bases left unmatched: 6. Germline V gives CDR1 DFQATT, CDR2 SNEGSKA (reference sequence). This CDR3 spans 17 amino acids. The CDR3 region has the DNA TGCAGTGCTAGAGCCACGGGACAGGGGGCCTCTAACTATGGCTACACCTTC. As protein: CSARATGQGASNYGYTF.

This clonotype was picked up a small number of times. The rearrangement uses TRBV29-1 and TRBJ1-2, with unresolved D. The CDR3 spans 15 residues. Looked up from germline, CDR1 is SQVTM and CDR2 is ANQGSEA. The V and J ends lost 4 bases and 8 bases respectively, with 23 bases between them. Here the CDR3 reads CSVAGSLFAPEGYTF. CDR3 coding DNA: TGCAGCGTTGCGGGGTCATTATTCGCCCCTGAGGGCTACACCTTC.

V is TRBV28 and J is TRBJ1-2; D not resolved. The CDR3 extends over 13 amino acids. Germline CDR1 and CDR2: MDHEN and SYDVKM. V lost 4 bases and J lost 8, with 14 bases in between. The CDR3 region is CASSYSETMGYTF. DNA for the CDR3: TGTGCCAGCAGTTACTCAGAAACTATGGGCTACACCTTC.

The chain joins TRBV28 to TRBJ1-5; tentatively, D is TRBD1 (5 bases). The CDR3 spans 12 residues. CDR1 is MDHEN, CDR2 SYDVKM, per germline. V was trimmed by 3 bases and J by 10 bases, leaving 10 bases between them. In nucleotides, the CDR3 is TGTGCCAGCAGTTTCGGGACCCGACCCCAGCATTTT. It codes for CASSFGTRPQHF.